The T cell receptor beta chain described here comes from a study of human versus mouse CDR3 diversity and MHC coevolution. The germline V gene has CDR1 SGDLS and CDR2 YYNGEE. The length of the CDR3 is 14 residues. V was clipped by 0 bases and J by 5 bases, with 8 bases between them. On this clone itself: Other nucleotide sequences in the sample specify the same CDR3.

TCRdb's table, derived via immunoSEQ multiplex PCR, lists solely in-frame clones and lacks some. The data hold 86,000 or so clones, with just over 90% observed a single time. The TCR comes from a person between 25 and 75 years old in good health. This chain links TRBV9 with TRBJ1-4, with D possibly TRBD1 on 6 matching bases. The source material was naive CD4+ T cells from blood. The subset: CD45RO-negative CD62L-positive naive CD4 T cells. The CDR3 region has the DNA TGTGCCAGCAGCGTAGGTCAGGGGAATGAAAAACTGTTTTTT. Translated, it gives CASSVGQGNEKLFF.